This T cell receptor (beta chain) stems from a study of T cell repertoires in cytomegalovirus infection. In the study overall: Public TCR beta signatures provided an indication of both CMV infection and a matching HLA type. Study findings and constraints: Clonotypes of TCR beta that were HLA-C-restricted and CMV-specific dominated the ex vivo response. Cumulated frequencies of public TCR beta families served to identify carriers of CMV plus the relevant HLA.

TCRdb ran MiXCR on the reads and lists one entry per CDR3 protein. The data show 480,000 or so distinct CDR3 sequences, 11% seen once. This CDR3 comprises 13 residues. The germline V gene encodes CDR1 SQVTM and CDR2 ANQGSEA. With 1 base removed from V and 2 bases from J, the gap between germline ends came to 3 bases. This clonotype was counted only a few times. What it binds is unknown. The source of this sequence is a human donor in good health (CMV status not recorded). Some clones in this sample may be carry-over from other donors' samples. Sequenced: PBMCs. The chain uses TRBV29-1 and TRBJ2-6; D remains ambiguous. The CDR3 DNA is TGCAGCGTTGAAGGGCCTGGGGCCAACGTCCTGACTTTC. Encoded protein: CSVEGPGANVLTF.